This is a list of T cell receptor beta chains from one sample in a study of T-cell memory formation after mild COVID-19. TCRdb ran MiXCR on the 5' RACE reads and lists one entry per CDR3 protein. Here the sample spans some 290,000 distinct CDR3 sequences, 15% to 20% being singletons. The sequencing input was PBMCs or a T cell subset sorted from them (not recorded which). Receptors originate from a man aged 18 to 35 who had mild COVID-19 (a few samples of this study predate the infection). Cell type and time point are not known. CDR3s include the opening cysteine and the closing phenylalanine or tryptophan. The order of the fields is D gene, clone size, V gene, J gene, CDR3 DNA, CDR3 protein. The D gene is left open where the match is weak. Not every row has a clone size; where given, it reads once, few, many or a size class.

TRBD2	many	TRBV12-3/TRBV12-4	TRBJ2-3	TGTGCCAGCACCTCAAGCGGGGGAGATACGCAGTATTTT	CASTSSGGDTQYF
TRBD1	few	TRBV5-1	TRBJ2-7	TGCGCCAGCAGCCGTTCCGGGACAGGGTCTGTCGAGCAGTACTTC	CASSRSGTGSVEQYF
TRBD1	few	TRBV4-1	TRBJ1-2	TGCGCCAGCAGCCTCACCGACAGGGGACGCTATGGCTACACCTTC	CASSLTDRGRYGYTF
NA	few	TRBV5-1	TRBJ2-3	TGCGCCAGCACCGTCTTGGGGGTAACTAGCACAGATACGCAGTATTTT	CASTVLGVTSTDTQYF
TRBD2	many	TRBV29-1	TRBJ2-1	TGCAGCGTTGGAAGACTAGCGGGGGGCAATGAGCAGTTCTTC	CSVGRLAGGNEQFF
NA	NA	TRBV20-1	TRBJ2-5	TGCAGTGCTAGGCGCCCAGGGGGGGCCGAGACCCAGTACTTC	CSARRPGGAETQYF
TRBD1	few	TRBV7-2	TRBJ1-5	TGTGCCAGCACCCTCCAGGGGGATCAGCCCCAGCATTTT	CASTLQGDQPQHF
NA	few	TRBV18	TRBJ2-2	TGTGCCAGCTCAGATGCGTCCACCGGGGAGCTGTTTTTT	CASSDASTGELFF
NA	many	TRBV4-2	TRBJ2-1	TGTGCCAGCAGCCAAGATATGGGGGAAGGCAATGAGCAGTTCTTC	CASSQDMGEGNEQFF
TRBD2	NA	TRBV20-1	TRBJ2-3	TGCAGCCCTCGGGGGGTGGGCACAGATACGCAGTATTTT	CSPRGVGTDTQYF
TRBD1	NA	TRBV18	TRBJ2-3	TGTGCCAGCTCACCCCTGGACAGGGGGTACACAGATACGCAGTATTTT	CASSPLDRGYTDTQYF
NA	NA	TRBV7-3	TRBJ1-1	TGTGCCAGCAGCTTCGGGTCGACAGGATACACTGAAGCTTTCTTT	CASSFGSTGYTEAFF
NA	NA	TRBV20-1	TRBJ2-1	TGCAGTGCTAGAGATCATTTCATACATGTGCAGGGTGATGAGCAGTTCTTC	CSARDHFIHVQGDEQFF
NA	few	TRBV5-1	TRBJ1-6	TGCGCCAGCACTCGGGGGGTAAATTCACCCCTCCACTTT	CASTRGVNSPLHF
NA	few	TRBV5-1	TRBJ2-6	TGCGCCAGCAGGCTACAGGTCTCTGGGGCCAACGTCCTGACTTTC	CASRLQVSGANVLTF
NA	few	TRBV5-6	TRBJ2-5	TGTGCCAGCAGCTTGGGCCCAAGGACCCAGTACTTC	CASSLGPRTQYF
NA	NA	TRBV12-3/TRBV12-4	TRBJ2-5	TGTGCCAGCAGTTTCTGGGGGGAGTCGGGAGAGACCCAGTACTTC	CASSFWGESGETQYF
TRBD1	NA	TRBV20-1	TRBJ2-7	TGCAGTGCAAGACAGGGACCGGTGCAGTACTTC	CSARQGPVQYF